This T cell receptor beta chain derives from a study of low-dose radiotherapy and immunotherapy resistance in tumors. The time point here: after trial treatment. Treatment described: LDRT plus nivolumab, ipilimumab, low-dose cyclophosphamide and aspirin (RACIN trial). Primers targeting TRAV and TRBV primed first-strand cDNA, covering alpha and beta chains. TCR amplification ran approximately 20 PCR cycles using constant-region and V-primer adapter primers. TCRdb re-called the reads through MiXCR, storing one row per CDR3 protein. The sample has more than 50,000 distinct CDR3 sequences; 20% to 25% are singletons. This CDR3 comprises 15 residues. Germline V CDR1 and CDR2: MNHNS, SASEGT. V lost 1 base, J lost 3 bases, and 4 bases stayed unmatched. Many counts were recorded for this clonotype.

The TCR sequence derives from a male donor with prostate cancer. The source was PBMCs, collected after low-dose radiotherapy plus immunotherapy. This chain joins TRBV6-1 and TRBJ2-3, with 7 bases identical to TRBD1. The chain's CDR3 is CASSEDRGATDTQYF. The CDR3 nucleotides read TGTGCCAGCAGTGAAGACAGGGGAGCTACAGATACGCAGTATTTT.